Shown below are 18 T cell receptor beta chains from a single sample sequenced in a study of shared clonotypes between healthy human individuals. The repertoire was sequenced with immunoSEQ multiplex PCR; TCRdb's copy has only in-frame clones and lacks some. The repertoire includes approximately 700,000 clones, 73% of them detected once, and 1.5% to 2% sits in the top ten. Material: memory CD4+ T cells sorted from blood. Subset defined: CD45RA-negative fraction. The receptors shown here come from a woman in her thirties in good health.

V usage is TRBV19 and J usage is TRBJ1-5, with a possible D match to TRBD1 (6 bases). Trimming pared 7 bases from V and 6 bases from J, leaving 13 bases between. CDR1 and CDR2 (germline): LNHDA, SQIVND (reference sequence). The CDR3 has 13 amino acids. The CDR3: CASKGQGFQPQHF. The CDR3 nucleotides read TGTGCCAGTAAAGGCCAGGGGTTTCAGCCCCAGCATTTT.

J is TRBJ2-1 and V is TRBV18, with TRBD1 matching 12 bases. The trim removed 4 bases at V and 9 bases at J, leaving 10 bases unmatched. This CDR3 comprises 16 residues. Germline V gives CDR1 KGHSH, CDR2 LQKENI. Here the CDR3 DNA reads TGTGCCAGCTCACTATCCCAGGGACAGGGGGCTGGTGAGCAGTTCTTC. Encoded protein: CASSLSQGQGAGEQFF.

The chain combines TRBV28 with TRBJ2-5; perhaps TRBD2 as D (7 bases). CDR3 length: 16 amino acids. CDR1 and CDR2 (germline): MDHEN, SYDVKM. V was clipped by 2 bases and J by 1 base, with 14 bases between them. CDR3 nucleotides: TGTGCCAGCAGTTTAATGAGGGGGAGGGGCCAAGAGACCCAGTACTTC. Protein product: CASSLMRGRGQETQYF. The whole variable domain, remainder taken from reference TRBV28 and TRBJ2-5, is DVKVTQSSRYLVKRTGEKVFLECVQDMDHENMFWYRQDPGLGLRLIYFSYDVKMKEKGDIPEGYSVSREKKERFSLILESASTNQTSMYLCASSLMRGRGQETQYFGPGTRLLVL.

The CDR3 DNA reads TGTGCCAGCAGCCAACAGGGAAATTCACCCCTCCACTTT. Encoded protein: CASSQQGNSPLHF. This chain links TRBV14 with TRBJ1-6; D might be TRBD1 (5 bases). Germline lookup yields CDR1 SGHDN and CDR2 FVKESK. The ends were cut back, 2 bases at V and 7 bases at J, with 6 bases in the middle. The CDR3 extends over 13 amino acids. Combining the CDR3 with reference TRBV14 and TRBJ1-6 gives the whole variable domain EAGVTQFPSHSVIEKGQTVTLRCDPISGHDNLYWYRRVMGKEIKFLLHFVKESKQDESGMPNNRFLAERTGGTYSTLKVQPAELEDSGVYFCASSQQGNSPLHFGNGTRLTVT.

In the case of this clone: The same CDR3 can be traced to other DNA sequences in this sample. CDR3 amino acids: CASSPPGGGAYEQYF. CDR3 nucleotide sequence: TGTGCCAGCAGTCCCCCCGGGGGAGGGGCCTACGAGCAGTACTTC. The V call is TRBV6-6, the J call TRBJ2-7, with 7 nucleotides matching TRBD2. Germline CDR1 MNHNY, CDR2 SVGAGI (reference sequence). The trim removed 5 bases at V and 2 bases at J, leaving 9 bases unmatched. The CDR3 runs 15 residues.

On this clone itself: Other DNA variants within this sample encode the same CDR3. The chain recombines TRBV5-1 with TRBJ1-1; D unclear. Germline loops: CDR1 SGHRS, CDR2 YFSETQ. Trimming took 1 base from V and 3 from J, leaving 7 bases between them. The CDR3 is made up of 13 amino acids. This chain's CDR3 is CASSLLGDTEAFF. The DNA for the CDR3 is TGCGCCAGCAGCTTGTTGGGCGACACTGAAGCTTTCTTT.

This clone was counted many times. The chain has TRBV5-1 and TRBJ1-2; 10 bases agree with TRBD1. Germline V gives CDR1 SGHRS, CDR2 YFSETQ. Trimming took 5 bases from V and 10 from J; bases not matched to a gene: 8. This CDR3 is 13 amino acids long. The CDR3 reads CASSSSGQGLYTF. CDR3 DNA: TGCGCCAGCAGTTCCTCGGGACAGGGGCTCTACACCTTC.

CDR3 in amino acids: CASSTLQGFLSGYTF. The CDR3 nucleotides are TGTGCCAGTAGTACCCTACAGGGTTTTCTCAGTGGCTACACCTTC. The chain employs TRBV19 and TRBJ1-2, with D tentatively TRBD1 (6 bases). Trimming stripped 4 bases from V and 7 bases from J, with 19 bases between. Germline CDR1 and CDR2: LNHDA and SQIVND (reference sequence). CDR3 length: 15 amino acids.

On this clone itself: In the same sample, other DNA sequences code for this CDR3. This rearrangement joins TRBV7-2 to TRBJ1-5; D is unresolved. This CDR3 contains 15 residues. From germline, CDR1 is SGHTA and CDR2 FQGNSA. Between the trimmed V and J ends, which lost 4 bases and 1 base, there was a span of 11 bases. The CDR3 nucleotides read TGTGCCAGCAGCTCCGACACTTTAAGCAATCAGCCCCAGCATTTT. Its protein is CASSSDTLSNQPQHF.

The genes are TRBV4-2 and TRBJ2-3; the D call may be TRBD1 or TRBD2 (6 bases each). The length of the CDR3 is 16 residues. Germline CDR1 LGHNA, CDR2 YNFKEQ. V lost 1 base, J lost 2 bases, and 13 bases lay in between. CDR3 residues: CASSQVGGGFTDTQYF. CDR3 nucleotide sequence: TGTGCCAGCAGCCAAGTCGGAGGGGGGTTCACAGATACGCAGTATTTT.

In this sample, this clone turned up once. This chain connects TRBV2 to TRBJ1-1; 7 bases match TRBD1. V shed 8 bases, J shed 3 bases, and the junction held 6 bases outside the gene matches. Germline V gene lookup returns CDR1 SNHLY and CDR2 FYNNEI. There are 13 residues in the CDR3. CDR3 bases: TGTGCCAGCGGCACGCAGGGGGACACTGAAGCTTTCTTT. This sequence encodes CASGTQGDTEAFF.

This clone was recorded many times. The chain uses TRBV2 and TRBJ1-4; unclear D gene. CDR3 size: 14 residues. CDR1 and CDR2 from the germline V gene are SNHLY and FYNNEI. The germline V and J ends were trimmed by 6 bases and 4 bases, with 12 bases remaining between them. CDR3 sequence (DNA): TGTGCCAGCAGATCACAGTTAATTAATGAAAAACTGTTTTTT. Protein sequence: CASRSQLINEKLFF.

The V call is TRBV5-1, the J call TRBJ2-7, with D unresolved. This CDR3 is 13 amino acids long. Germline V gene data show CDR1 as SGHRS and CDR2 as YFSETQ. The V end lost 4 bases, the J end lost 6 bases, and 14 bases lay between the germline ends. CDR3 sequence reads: CASSPFLALEQYF. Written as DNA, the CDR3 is TGCGCCAGCAGCCCCTTCCTTGCTCTCGAGCAGTACTTC. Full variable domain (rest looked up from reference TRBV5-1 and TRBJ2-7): KAGVTQTPRYLIKTRGQQVTLSCSPISGHRSVSWYQQTPGQGLQFLFEYFSETQRNKGNFPGRFSGRQFSNSRSEMNVSTLELGDSALYLCASSPFLALEQYFGPGTRLTVT.

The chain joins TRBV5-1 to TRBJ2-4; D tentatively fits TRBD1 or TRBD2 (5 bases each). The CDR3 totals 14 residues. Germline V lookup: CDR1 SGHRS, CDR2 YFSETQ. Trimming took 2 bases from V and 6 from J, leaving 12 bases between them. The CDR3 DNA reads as TGCGCCAGCAGCTTCGGGACGGAGACAAACATTCAGTACTTC. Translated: CASSFGTETNIQYF.

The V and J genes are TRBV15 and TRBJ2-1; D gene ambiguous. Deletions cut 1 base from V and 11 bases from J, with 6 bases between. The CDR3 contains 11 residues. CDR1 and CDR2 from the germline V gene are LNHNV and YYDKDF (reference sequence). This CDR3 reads CATSRAQKQFF. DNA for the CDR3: TGTGCCACCAGCAGAGCTCAGAAGCAGTTCTTC.

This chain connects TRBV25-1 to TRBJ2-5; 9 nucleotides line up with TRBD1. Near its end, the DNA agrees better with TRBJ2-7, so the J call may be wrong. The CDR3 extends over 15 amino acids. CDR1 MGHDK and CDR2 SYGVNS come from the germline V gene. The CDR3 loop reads CATNPGQGQTYEQYF. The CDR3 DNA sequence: TGTGCCACTAATCCCGGACAGGGGCAAACCTACGAGCAGTACTTC.

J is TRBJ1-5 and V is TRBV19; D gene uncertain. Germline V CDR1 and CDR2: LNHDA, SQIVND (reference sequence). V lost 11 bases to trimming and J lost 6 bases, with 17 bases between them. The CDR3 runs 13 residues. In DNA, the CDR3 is TGTGCCTCAACCAGGCAAGTGGGTCAGCCCCAGCATTTT. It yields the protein CASTRQVGQPQHF.

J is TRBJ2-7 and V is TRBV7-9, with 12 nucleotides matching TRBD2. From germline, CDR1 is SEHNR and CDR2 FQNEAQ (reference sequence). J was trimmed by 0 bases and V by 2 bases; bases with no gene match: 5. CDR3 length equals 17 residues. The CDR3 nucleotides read TGTGCCAGCAGCTTAAGCTGGACTAGCGGGGTCTCCTACGAGCAGTACTTC. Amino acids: CASSLSWTSGVSYEQYF.